The 19 T cell receptor beta chains presented below share a single source sample, sequenced in a study of T cells in pancreatic ductal adenocarcinoma. The data were produced by immunoSEQ multiplex PCR, yet TCRdb's version contains in-frame clones alone and is incomplete. The repertoire holds about 98,000 clones, with about 95% as singletons. No neoadjuvant therapy was given to the selected pancreatic ductal adenocarcinoma patients before their surgery. The sequenced sample was PBMCs. Receptor source: a human donor with pancreatic ductal adenocarcinoma.

The genes are TRBV18 and TRBJ1-2, with D possibly TRBD1 on 6 matching bases. Germline CDR1 KGHSH, CDR2 LQKENI. V lost 3 bases to trimming and J lost 8 bases, with 7 bases between them. CDR3 size: 11 residues. In DNA form, the CDR3 reads TGTGCCAGCTCACCTGGGGGCGGCTACACCTTC. It specifies CASSPGGGYTF.

V is TRBV21-1 and J is TRBJ2-7; the DNA was not compared with TRBD2, the D call given in the table. TRBV21-1 is marked as a pseudogene. The CDR3 has 15 amino acids. CDR3 sequence reads: CASTAQTSGRVEQYF. The CDR3 DNA reads TGTGCCAGTACTGCCCAGACTAGCGGGAGGGTTGAGCAGTACTTC.

This clone was observed once. The chain employs TRBV13 and TRBJ2-2, with a possible D match to TRBD2 (5 bases). The CDR3 sequence is 12 residues long. In germline, CDR1 is PRHDT, CDR2 FYEKMQ (reference sequence). Trimming stripped 5 bases from V and 7 bases from J, with 8 bases between. The CDR3 sequence is CASSIRGGELFF. In DNA form, the CDR3 reads TGTGCCAGCAGCATACGGGGCGGGGAGCTGTTTTTT.

The chain uses TRBV29-1 and TRBJ2-1; 10 nucleotides align to TRBD2. Germline V gene sequence: CDR1 SQVTM, CDR2 ANQGSEA. The CDR3 is made up of 16 amino acids. V gave up 0 bases and J gave up 12 bases; unmatched junction bases: 14. The CDR3 nucleotides read TGCAGCGTTGAAGATGTCCAGGCTAGCGGGAGTTGGCGGCAGTTCTTC. Encoded protein: CSVEDVQASGSWRQFF.

The rearrangement joins TRBV11-2 to TRBJ1-2, with 7 bases identical to TRBD1. The junction had 13 bases not matched to a gene; V was cut back by 4 bases and J by 5 bases. Per the germline V gene, CDR1 is SGHAT and CDR2 is FQNNGV. The CDR3 runs to 16 residues. The CDR3 nucleotides read TGTGCCAGCAGCTCCTCTACGGGGACAGATGAATATGGCTACACCTTC. Translated, it gives CASSSSTGTDEYGYTF. Full variable domain (missing parts from reference TRBV11-2 and TRBJ1-2): EAGVAQSPRYKIIEKRQSVAFWCNPISGHATLYWYQQILGQGPKLLIQFQNNGVVDDSQLPKDRFSAERLKGVDSTLKIQPAKLEDSAVYLCASSSSTGTDEYGYTFGSGTRLTVV.

This chain links TRBV7-6 with TRBJ1-3; the D is unclear. The germline V gene encodes CDR1 SGHVS and CDR2 FNYEAQ. The CDR3 spans 13 residues. The V end lost 6 bases, the J end lost 3 bases, and 9 bases lay between the germline ends. The CDR3, as DNA: TGTGCCAGCAGTTACGCAGATGGAAACACCATATATTTT. Its protein product is CASSYADGNTIYF.

The chain combines TRBV18 with TRBJ2-5; unclear D gene. CDR1 KGHSH and CDR2 LQKENI come from the germline V gene. The CDR3 is 14 residues long. V was clipped by 3 bases and J by 2 bases, with 10 bases between them. Here the CDR3 DNA reads TGTGCCAGCTCACCCATTGAGGAACAAGAGACCCAGTACTTC. Translation: CASSPIEEQETQYF.

V usage is TRBV6-4 and J usage is TRBJ2-2; 9 nucleotides line up with TRBD1. After removal of 8 bases from V and 7 bases from J, the junction contained 8 bases not matched to a gene. Germline assignment: CDR1 MRHNA and CDR2 SNTAGT. The CDR3 is 14 residues long. DNA of the CDR3: TGTGCCAGCTCAAAGGGACAGGGCAGCGGGGAGCTGTTTTTT. Translated, it gives CASSKGQGSGELFF.

This chain connects TRBV27 to TRBJ2-3, with TRBD2 as a possible D gene (7 bases). The V end was cut by 2 bases, the J end by 4 bases, with 13 bases between. Germline V lookup: CDR1 MNHEY, CDR2 SMNVEV (reference sequence). The CDR3 runs to 15 residues. This CDR3 reads CASSLRAGAPDTQYF. The CDR3 coding sequence is TGTGCCAGCAGTTTAAGGGCGGGGGCTCCAGATACGCAGTATTTT.

In this sample, this clone turned up once. The chain joins TRBV7-9 to TRBJ2-7, with 14 bases identical to TRBD2. After removal of 5 bases from V and 4 bases from J, the junction contained 7 bases not matched to a gene. CDR1 is SEHNR, CDR2 FQNEAQ, per germline (reference sequence). The CDR3 is made up of 16 amino acids. The CDR3 DNA reads TGTGCCAGCAGCGAACTTGGACTAGCGGGAGGATACGAGCAGTACTTC. Protein sequence: CASSELGLAGGYEQYF.

This clone was recorded once. The chain employs TRBV2 and TRBJ2-7; D unresolved. The CDR3 is 13 amino acids. Per germline, CDR1 SNHLY and CDR2 FYNNEI. Trimming cost V 6 bases and J 4 bases, with 13 bases left between them. CDR3 coding DNA: TGTGCCAGCAGCCTCGACATATCTTACGAGCAGTACTTC. This gives the protein CASSLDISYEQYF.

The gene calls are TRBV27 and TRBJ1-3; 7 bases map to TRBD1. CDR3 size: 19 residues. V lost 2 bases to trimming and J lost 3 bases; unmatched junction nucleotides: 16. Per germline, CDR1 MNHEY and CDR2 SMNVEV (reference sequence). CDR3 DNA: TGTGCCAGCAGTTTAAATCCCGGGCCCGACAGGGTCTTTGGAAACACCATATATTTT. Translated, it gives CASSLNPGPDRVFGNTIYF.

The chain recombines TRBV2 with TRBJ1-4, with a weak D call TRBD1 (6 bases). The ends were cut back, 2 bases at V and 11 bases at J, with 18 bases in the middle. CDR1 is SNHLY and CDR2 is FYNNEI in the germline V gene. This CDR3 region has 15 residues. CDR3 amino acids: CASSETVGSQGKLFF. As DNA, the CDR3 is TGTGCCAGCAGTGAAACGGTGGGCAGCCAGGGGAAACTGTTTTTT.

The chain recombines TRBV6-5 with TRBJ2-7, with unresolved D. CDR1 is MNHEY and CDR2 is SVGAGI in the germline V gene. The CDR3 loop spans 14 amino acids. V lost 2 bases, J lost 2 bases, and 10 bases lay in between. As DNA, the CDR3 is TGTGCCAGCAGTTACGAGGCCCCGACCTACGAGCAGTACTTC. The encoded protein is CASSYEAPTYEQYF.

This clone was counted only a few times. The V and J genes are TRBV7-6 and TRBJ2-1, with D unresolved. The V end was cut by 4 bases, the J end by 1 base, with 5 bases between. The CDR3 contains 13 residues. Germline values: CDR1 SGHVS, CDR2 FNYEAQ. Here the CDR3 DNA reads TGTGCCAGCAGCTCGGAGTCCTACAATGAGCAGTTCTTC. It codes for CASSSESYNEQFF.

A few counts support this clone. The genes are TRBV7-9 and TRBJ2-3; 12 bases map to TRBD2. V lost 5 bases and J lost 2; bases outside the gene matches: 5. The CDR3 runs 16 residues. Germline loops: CDR1 SEHNR, CDR2 FQNEAQ (reference sequence). The DNA for the CDR3 is TGTGCCAGCAGCCCCCGACTAGCGGGAGACACAGATACGCAGTATTTT. It codes for CASSPRLAGDTDTQYF.

This chain joins TRBV27 and TRBJ2-1; D uncertain. Trimming stripped 3 bases from V and 0 bases from J, with 9 bases between. Per the germline V gene, CDR1 is MNHEY and CDR2 is SMNVEV (reference sequence). The CDR3 sequence is 15 residues long. CDR3 residues: CASSFDRSSYNEQFF. CDR3 nucleotide sequence: TGTGCCAGCAGTTTTGACCGGAGCTCCTACAATGAGCAGTTCTTC.

The chain carries TRBV19 and TRBJ2-7; 10 bases match TRBD2. The CDR3 spans 15 residues. The germline CDR1 and CDR2 sequences are LNHDA and SQIVND (reference sequence). V lost 3 bases and J lost 4; bases outside the gene matches: 6. The chain's CDR3 is CASSIQAGGLYEQYF. As DNA, the CDR3 is TGTGCCAGTAGTATCCAAGCGGGAGGGCTGTACGAGCAGTACTTC.

The chain joins TRBV29-1 to TRBJ1-1; possible D gene TRBD1, 6 bases. The CDR3 has 12 amino acids. Germline lookup yields CDR1 SQVTM and CDR2 ANQGSEA. Between the trimmed V and J ends, which lost 8 bases and 5 bases, there was a span of 15 bases. The CDR3 loop is CSTFTGSTEAFF. Written as DNA, the CDR3 is TGCAGCACCTTTACAGGGAGTACTGAAGCTTTCTTT.